This TCR beta chain was sequenced for a study of OX40 agonist ivuxolimab in advanced cancers. For the study at large: Cohort: roughly 79% men, mean age about 60, aged about 23 to 80. Overall study results and limits: Those patients achieving a partial response at 0.1-3.0 mg/kg showed among the lowest clonal expansion.

The CDR3 extends over 16 amino acids. The ends lost 4 bases at V and 3 bases at J; junction bases unmatched: 8. Germline lookup yields CDR1 LGHNA and CDR2 YNFKEQ. A remark on this clone: The target antigen is unknown.

The protocol was immunoSEQ multiplex PCR, while the TCRdb copy is restricted to in-frame clones and leaves out a portion. The sample consists of about 28,000 clones, approximately 80% of them appearing once. This sequence joins TRBV4-2 and TRBJ2-3; 9 bases line up with TRBD1. The starting material was CD4+ or CD8+ T cells sorted from blood, obtained in a trial of the OX40 agonist ivuxolimab. This receptor was identified in an adult with an advanced solid tumor such as melanoma, head and neck, liver or kidney cancer. CDR3 in amino acids: CASSPTGQGITDTQYF. The CDR3 DNA reads TGTGCCAGCAGCCCAACCGGACAGGGGATAACAGATACGCAGTATTTT.